This T cell receptor (beta chain) was found in a study of control samples from healthy donors and cancer patients. Profiling relied on immunoSEQ multiplex PCR, and the TCRdb table lists in-frame clones only, not all of them. The sample includes some 160,000 clones, around 90% seen only once; the top ten take 4.9%. Germline CDR1 is SEHNR and CDR2 is FQNEAQ (reference sequence). The V end lost 3 bases, the J end lost 7 bases, and 11 bases lay between the germline ends. This CDR3 contains 13 residues. Sequencing input: blood. The chain joins TRBV7-9 to TRBJ2-3; D is unclear. The receptor's source is a man aged 30 to 45 in good health. The CDR3 DNA is TGTGCCAGCAGCTTTGCCCTACCATATACGCAGTATTTT. Translated: CASSFALPYTQYF. Combining the CDR3 with reference TRBV7-9 and TRBJ2-3 gives the whole variable domain DTGVSQNPRHKITKRGQNVTFRCDPISEHNRLYWYRQTLGQGPEFLTYFQNEAQLEKSRLLSDRFSAERPKGSFSTLEIQRTEQGDSAMYLCASSFALPYTQYFGPGTRLTVL.